These 4 T cell receptor beta chains came from one sample sequenced in a study of blood T cell repertoires in COVID-19. Assay: immunoSEQ multiplex PCR; the TCRdb copy retains only in-frame clones and omits some. The table has some 300,000 clones, around nine tenths seen once; the top ten hold roughly 1.3%. Specimen: peripheral blood. These receptors originate from a man in his 70s with acute or convalescent COVID-19.

This chain uses TRBV5-1 with TRBJ2-7; 8 bases agree with TRBD1. This CDR3 is built from 14 residues. The germline V gene has CDR1 SGHRS and CDR2 YFSETQ. The V segment lost 3 bases and the J segment 5 bases; nucleotides outside the gene matches: 7. The chain's CDR3 is CASSSRTGSDEQYF. The CDR3 DNA reads as TGCGCCAGCAGCTCCCGGACAGGGTCGGACGAGCAGTACTTC.

V is TRBV30 and J is TRBJ2-3; 12 bases fit TRBD2. CDR1 is GTSNPN and CDR2 is SVGIG in the germline V gene (reference sequence). CDR3 size: 18 residues. With 5 bases clipped from V and 1 base from J, the junction kept 13 bases outside the gene matches. CDR3: CAWAKGLAGGRGTDTQYF. The CDR3 coding sequence is TGTGCCTGGGCCAAAGGGCTAGCGGGGGGGCGGGGCACAGATACGCAGTATTTT.

This chain connects TRBV27 to TRBJ2-7; 9 bases map to TRBD1. After removal of 5 bases from V and 7 bases from J, the junction contained 12 bases not matched to a gene. The CDR3 sequence is 15 residues long. Per the germline V gene, CDR1 is MNHEY and CDR2 is SMNVEV (reference sequence). The CDR3 coding sequence is TGTGCCAGCAGTAGGGCTTCCGGGACAGGGCCTGAGCAGTACTTC. Protein: CASSRASGTGPEQYF.

J is TRBJ1-1 and V is TRBV9; TRBD1 agrees at 7 bases. CDR1 is SGDLS and CDR2 is YYNGEE in the germline V gene. The CDR3 is made up of 13 amino acids. With V trimmed by 6 bases and J by 3 bases, 5 bases remained unmatched. In nucleotides, the CDR3 is TGTGCCAGCAACCGGGACAGCGACACTGAAGCTTTCTTT. Translating gives CASNRDSDTEAFF.